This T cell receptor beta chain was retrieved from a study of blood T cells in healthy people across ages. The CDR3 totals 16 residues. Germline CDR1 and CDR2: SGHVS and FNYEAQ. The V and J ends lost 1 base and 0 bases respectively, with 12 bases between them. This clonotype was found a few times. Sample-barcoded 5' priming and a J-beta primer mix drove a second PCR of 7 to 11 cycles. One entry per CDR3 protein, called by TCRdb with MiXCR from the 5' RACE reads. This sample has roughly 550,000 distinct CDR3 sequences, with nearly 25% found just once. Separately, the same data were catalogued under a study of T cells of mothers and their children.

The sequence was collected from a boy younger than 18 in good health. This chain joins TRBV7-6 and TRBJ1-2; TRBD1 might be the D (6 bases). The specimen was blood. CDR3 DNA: TGTGCCAGCAGCTTAGGGACAGCCGGGTCTAACTATGGCTACACCTTC. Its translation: CASSLGTAGSNYGYTF.